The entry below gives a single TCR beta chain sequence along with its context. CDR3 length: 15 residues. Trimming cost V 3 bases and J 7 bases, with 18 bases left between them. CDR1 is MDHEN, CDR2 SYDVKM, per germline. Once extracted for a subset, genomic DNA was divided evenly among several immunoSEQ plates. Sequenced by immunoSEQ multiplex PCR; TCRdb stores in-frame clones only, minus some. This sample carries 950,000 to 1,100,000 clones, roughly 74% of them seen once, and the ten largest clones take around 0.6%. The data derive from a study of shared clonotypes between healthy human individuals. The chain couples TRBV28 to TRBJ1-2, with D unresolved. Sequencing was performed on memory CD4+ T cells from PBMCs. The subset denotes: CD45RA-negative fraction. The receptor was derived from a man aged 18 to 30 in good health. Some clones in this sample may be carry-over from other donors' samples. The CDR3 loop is CASSFRQVARGGYTF. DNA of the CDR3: TGTGCCAGCAGTTTTAGGCAGGTAGCCCGAGGTGGCTACACCTTC.